Included here is one T cell receptor beta chain sequence, with context. Base qualities are not recorded, but no much larger clone differs from it by a single base. The sample is drawn from a study of graft-versus-host responses after intestinal transplantation (dated by TCRdb to about 2021). Describing the broader study: Recipients received multivisceral, liver-intestinal, or isolated intestinal transplants. The cohort enrolled 24 intestinal transplant recipients, one of whom was a retransplant, and a few patients without pretransplant specimens were excluded. After intestinal transplantation, graft-versus-host and host-versus-graft alloreactive T cell clones in the graft, circulation and bone marrow were tracked using bulk TCR-beta CDR3 sequencing. Rather than being sequenced by the commercial service, samples from a few later patients were sequenced in-house on an Illumina MiSeq and processed with MiXCR. Alloreactive clones were identified by sequencing pre-transplant mixed lymphocyte reaction products and comparing these products with unstimulated pre-transplant donor and recipient T cells. Every recipient was given anti-thymocyte globulin induction, followed by around three years of maintenance tacrolimus and steroids. Donor T cell macrochimerism was defined as a peak of at least 4% donor T cells among recipient peripheral blood mononuclear cells.

Library preparation was by the immunoSEQ multiplex PCR assay. In most patients, genomic DNA was isolated using the Qiagen DNeasy Blood and Tissue Kit and sent frozen to Adaptive Biotechnologies for TCR sequencing. Adaptive Biotechnologies carried out high-throughput TCR-beta CDR3 sequencing of genomic DNA for most patients. The authors processed their data as follows. Adaptive's ImmunoSEQ software supplied the TCR sequencing data for 18 patients, while MiXCR and VDJtools were used to process a few other patients. To correct CD4 versus CD8 sorting errors, any sequence found in both subsets at a frequency ratio below 5:1 was removed. Because the origin of CDR3 nucleotide sequences shared between donor and recipient could not be assigned, those sequences were removed. Alloreactive clones required at least 2-fold expansion over unstimulated cells and minimum CFSE-low frequency of 0.002% (template counts) or 0.001% (read counts). A clone was considered mappable if detected in the sequenced pre-transplant spleen, lymph node, or MLR CFSE-low populations of the donor or recipient. The cumulative frequency of alloreactive clones was calculated as a percentage of all sequences, weighted by copy number. TCRdb carries this immuneACCESS record with in-frame sequences only. Its versions omit some clonotypes, under half of them owing to an unresolved V gene in the studies checked, with the rest unexplained. The V and J calls and clone size were taken over from that table, and D and trimming were inferred from the DNA. The sample table shows about 12,000 clones, and 35% are seen once. Roughly 3.4% of the sample lies in the top ten.

The sample's time point label, in plain terms: cells obtained before transplantation from donor or recipient. In the mixed lymphocyte reactions, approximately 200,000 CFSE-labeled pre-transplant responders were plated with approximately 200,000 irradiated violet-dye-labeled stimulators and cultured for approximately 6 days. After the mixed lymphocyte reaction, proliferating CD3+CD4+CFSE-low and CD3+CD8+CFSE-low responder cells were FACS-sorted on a BD Influx sorter. CDR1 is given as MNHEY and CDR2 as SMNVEV, both from the germline V gene (reference sequence). Reading from cysteine to phenylalanine, the CDR3 counts 16 amino acids. Just the 48-base CDR3 DNA is kept, in frame starting at base 1. Trimming removed 5 bases from V and 4 bases from J; the gene matches leave 11 bases unexplained. General conclusions and limits of the study: GvH clones were detected in recipient bone marrow, and some of these GvH clones were observed earlier in ileal mucosa or blood, consistent with an intestinal mucosal origin. Early after transplant, declines in HvG clones were associated with peak levels of circulating GvH clones. Patients with donor T cell macrochimerism had high GvH to HvG T cell clonal ratios in their allografts. Conclusions were limited by the relatively low number and heterogeneity of intestinal transplant patients.

This clonotype was obtained from a human patient who received an intestinal transplant. This chain joins TRBV27 to TRBJ1-2; TRBD1 lines up with 9 middle nucleotides. Material: alloreactive CD8+ T cells from a mixed lymphocyte reaction culture, obtained before intestinal transplant. What this sample's cell subset or site label stands for: CFSE-low proliferating T cells sorted from roughly six-day pre-transplant mixed lymphocyte reaction (GvH or HvG direction). The CDR3 protein: CASSPGTGFFSYGYTF. The nucleotide sequence reads as follows: TGTGCCAGCAGTCCCGGGACAGGGTTTTTTTCCTATGGCTACACCTTC.